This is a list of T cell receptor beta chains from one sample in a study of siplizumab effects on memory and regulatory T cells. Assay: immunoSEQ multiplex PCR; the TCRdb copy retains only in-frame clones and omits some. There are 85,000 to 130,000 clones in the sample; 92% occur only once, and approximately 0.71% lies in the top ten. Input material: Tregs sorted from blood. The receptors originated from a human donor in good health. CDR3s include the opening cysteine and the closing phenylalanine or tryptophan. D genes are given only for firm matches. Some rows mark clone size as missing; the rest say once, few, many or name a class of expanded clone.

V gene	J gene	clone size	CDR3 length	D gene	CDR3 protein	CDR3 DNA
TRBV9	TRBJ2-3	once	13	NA	CASNTFSTDTQYF	TGTGCCAGCAATACCTTTAGCACAGATACGCAGTATTTT
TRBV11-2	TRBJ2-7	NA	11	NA	CASSWAYEQYF	TGTGCCAGCAGCTGGGCGTACGAGCAGTACTTC
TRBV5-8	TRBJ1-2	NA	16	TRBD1	CASSRLSGTGFDGYTF	TGTGCCAGCAGCCGCTTGTCTGGGACAGGCTTCGATGGCTACACCTTC
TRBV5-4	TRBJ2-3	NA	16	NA	CASSAGRPFRADTQYF	TGTGCCAGCAGCGCGGGACGGCCCTTTAGGGCGGATACGCAGTATTTT
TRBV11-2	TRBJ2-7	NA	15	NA	CASTPFTGRGYEQYF	TGTGCCAGCACCCCGTTTACCGGGAGAGGCTACGAGCAGTACTTC
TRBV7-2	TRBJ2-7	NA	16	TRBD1	CASSLRTGGLGYEQYF	TGTGCCAGCAGCTTGCGGACAGGGGGCTTGGGGTACGAGCAGTACTTC
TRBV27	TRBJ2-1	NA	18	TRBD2	CASRKIAGGLRVYNEQFF	TGTGCCAGCAGGAAAATAGCGGGAGGGCTTCGGGTGTACAATGAGCAGTTCTTC
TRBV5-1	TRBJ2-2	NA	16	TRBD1	CASSLASGGAPGELFF	TGCGCCAGCAGCTTGGCGTCAGGGGGCGCCCCCGGGGAGCTGTTTTTT
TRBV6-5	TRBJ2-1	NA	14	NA	CASSYGGGYNEQFF	TGTGCCAGCAGTTACGGGGGTGGCTACAATGAGCAGTTCTTC
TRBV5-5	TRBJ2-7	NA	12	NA	CASSFRGYEQYF	TGTGCCAGCAGCTTCCGGGGGTACGAGCAGTACTTC
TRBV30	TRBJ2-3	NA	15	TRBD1	CAWSSGTGATDTQYF	TGTGCCTGGAGTTCCGGGACAGGGGCCACAGATACGCAGTATTTT
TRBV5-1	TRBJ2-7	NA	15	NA	CASSFLQGLAYEQYF	TGCGCCAGCAGCTTCCTACAGGGTTTGGCCTACGAGCAGTACTTC
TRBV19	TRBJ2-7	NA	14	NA	CASRDSGYLDEQYF	TGTGCCAGTAGGGACAGCGGGTACTTGGACGAGCAGTACTTC
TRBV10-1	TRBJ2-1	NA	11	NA	CARVTNNEQFF	TGCGCTAGGGTGACTAACAATGAGCAGTTCTTC
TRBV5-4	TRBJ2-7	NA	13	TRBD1	CASSGTGGIEQYF	TGTGCCAGCAGCGGGACAGGCGGGATCGAGCAGTACTTC
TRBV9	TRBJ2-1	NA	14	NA	CASSARDRYNEQFF	TGTGCCAGCAGCGCCCGGGACCGATACAATGAGCAGTTCTTC
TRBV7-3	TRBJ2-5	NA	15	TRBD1	CASRPGQGFGETQYF	TGTGCCAGCAGGCCGGGACAGGGGTTTGGAGAGACCCAGTACTTC
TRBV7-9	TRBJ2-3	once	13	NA	CASSQTGVSTQYF	TGTGCCAGCAGCCAAACGGGAGTGAGTACGCAGTATTTT
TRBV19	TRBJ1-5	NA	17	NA	CASSIRASLASNQPQHF	TGTGCCAGTAGTATCCGGGCCAGCCTAGCTAGCAATCAGCCCCAGCATTTT
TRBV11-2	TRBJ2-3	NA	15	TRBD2	CASRQAGVLGGTQYF	TGTGCCAGCAGGCAAGCGGGAGTCTTGGGGGGTACGCAGTATTTT
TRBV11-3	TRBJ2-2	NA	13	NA	CASSSYGGGELFF	TGTGCCAGCAGCTCATATGGTGGCGGGGAGCTGTTTTTT
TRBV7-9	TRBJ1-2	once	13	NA	CASSLGVGYGYTF	TGTGCCAGCAGCTTAGGGGTGGGCTATGGCTACACCTTC
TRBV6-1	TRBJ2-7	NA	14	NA	CASMRRRVGYEQYF	TGTGCCAGCATGCGTCGTCGGGTGGGCTACGAGCAGTACTTC
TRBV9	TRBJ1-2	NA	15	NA	CASSALDTLNYGYTF	TGTGCCAGCAGCGCCTTGGACACTCTAAACTATGGCTACACCTTC
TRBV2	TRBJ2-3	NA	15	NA	CASSADRQATDTQYF	TGTGCCAGCAGTGCGGACAGACAAGCCACAGATACGCAGTATTTT
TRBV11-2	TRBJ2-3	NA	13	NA	CASSLGRADTQYF	TGTGCCAGCAGCTTAGGGCGGGCAGATACGCAGTATTTT
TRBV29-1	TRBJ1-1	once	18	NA	CSGAGRVRGAGTITEAFF	TGCAGCGGGGCTGGGCGGGTCCGGGGCGCTGGGACGATCACTGAAGCTTTCTTT
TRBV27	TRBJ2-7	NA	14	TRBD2	CASSLMSGSYEQYF	TGTGCCAGCAGTTTAATGAGCGGGAGCTACGAGCAGTACTTC
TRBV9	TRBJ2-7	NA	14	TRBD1	CASSPYDRGYEQYF	TGTGCCAGCAGCCCTTACGACAGGGGGTACGAGCAGTACTTC
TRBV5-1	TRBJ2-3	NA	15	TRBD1	CASSLGQGGTDTQYF	TGCGCCAGCAGCTTGGGACAGGGAGGCACAGATACGCAGTATTTT
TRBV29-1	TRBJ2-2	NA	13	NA	CSVDRQPSGELFF	TGCAGCGTTGATAGGCAGCCCAGCGGGGAGCTGTTTTTT
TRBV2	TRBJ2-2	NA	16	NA	CANTPGDLANTGELFF	TGTGCCAATACACCCGGCGACTTGGCGAACACCGGGGAGCTGTTTTTT
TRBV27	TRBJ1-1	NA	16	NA	CASTPRAPGPNTEAFF	TGTGCCAGCACTCCCAGGGCTCCGGGGCCGAACACTGAAGCTTTCTTT
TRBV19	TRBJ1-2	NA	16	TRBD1	CASSIRAGGGGYGYTF	TGTGCCAGTAGTATACGGGCGGGAGGGGGCGGCTATGGCTACACCTTC
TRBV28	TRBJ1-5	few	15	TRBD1	CASSSLGQVNQPQHF	TGTGCCAGCTCCAGTCTAGGACAGGTGAACCAGCCCCAGCATTTT
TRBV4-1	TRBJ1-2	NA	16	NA	CASSQGGLRDNYGYTF	TGCGCCAGCAGCCAAGGGGGACTTAGGGACAACTATGGCTACACCTTC
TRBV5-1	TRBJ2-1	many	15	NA	CASSTRAESYNEQFF	TGCGCCAGCAGTACTAGGGCGGAAAGCTACAATGAGCAGTTCTTC
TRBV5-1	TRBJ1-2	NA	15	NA	CASSWISRGNYGYTF	TGCGCCAGCAGCTGGATTTCGCGGGGGAACTATGGCTACACCTTC
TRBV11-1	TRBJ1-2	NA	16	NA	CASSVLFPDANYGYTF	TGTGCCAGCAGCGTGTTATTCCCGGACGCTAACTATGGCTACACCTTC
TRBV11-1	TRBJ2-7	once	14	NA	CASSPGILVYEQYF	TGTGCCAGCAGCCCGGGGATCCTAGTCTACGAGCAGTACTTC
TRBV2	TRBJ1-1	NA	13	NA	CASTGTGNTEAFF	TGTGCCAGCACCGGGACGGGGAACACTGAAGCTTTCTTT
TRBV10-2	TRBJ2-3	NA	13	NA	CASSGPSTDTQYF	TGCGCCAGCAGTGGGCCTAGCACAGATACGCAGTATTTT
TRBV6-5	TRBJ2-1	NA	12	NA	CASSRRDGEQFF	TGTGCCAGCAGCCGACGGGACGGTGAGCAGTTCTTC
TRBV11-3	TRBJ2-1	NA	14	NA	CASSLSAGYNEQFF	TGTGCCAGCAGCTTGAGTGCTGGCTACAATGAGCAGTTCTTC
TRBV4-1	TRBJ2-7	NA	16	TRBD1	CASSPLPGTGVHEQYF	TGCGCCAGCAGCCCCCTACCCGGGACAGGGGTTCACGAGCAGTACTTC
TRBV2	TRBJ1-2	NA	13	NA	CASSEDPNYGYTF	TGTGCCAGCAGTGAAGATCCTAACTATGGCTACACCTTC
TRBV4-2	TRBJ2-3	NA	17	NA	CASSQSRGGGSTDTQYF	TGTGCCAGCAGCCAATCCCGTGGGGGCGGGAGCACAGATACGCAGTATTTT
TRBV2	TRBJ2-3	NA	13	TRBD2	CASSLDGTRGLHF	TGTGCCAGCAGTTTGGACGGGACTAGAGGACTCCATTTT
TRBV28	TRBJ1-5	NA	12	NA	CASSGGYQPQHF	TGTGCCAGCAGTGGAGGATATCAGCCCCAGCATTTT
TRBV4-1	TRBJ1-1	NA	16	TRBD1	CASSQVQGGLNTEAFF	TGCGCCAGCAGCCAAGTGCAGGGGGGCTTGAACACTGAAGCTTTCTTT
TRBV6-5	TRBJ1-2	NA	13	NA	CASSPSTEWGYTF	TGTGCCAGCAGTCCCTCGACGGAGTGGGGCTACACCTTC
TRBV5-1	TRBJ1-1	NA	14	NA	CASSYGWLNTEAFF	TGCGCCAGCAGCTATGGGTGGCTAAACACTGAAGCTTTCTTT
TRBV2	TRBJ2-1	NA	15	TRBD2	CASRTIAGVANEQFF	TGTGCCAGCCGAACGATAGCGGGAGTGGCCAATGAGCAGTTCTTC
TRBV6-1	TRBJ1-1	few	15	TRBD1	CASSEIQGARPEAFF	TGTGCCAGCAGTGAAATACAGGGGGCTAGACCTGAAGCTTTCTTT
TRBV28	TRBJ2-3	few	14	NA	CASSFQGSTDTQYF	TGTGCCAGCAGTTTCCAGGGTTCCACAGATACGCAGTATTTT
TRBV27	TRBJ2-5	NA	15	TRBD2	CASRAGLAGQETQYF	TGTGCCAGCCGCGCGGGACTAGCGGGACAAGAGACCCAGTACTTC
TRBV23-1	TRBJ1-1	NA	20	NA	CASSQLVGFPTHQGKEKAFF	TGCGCCAGCAGTCAATTGGTGGGGTTCCCGACCCATCAAGGAAAAGAAAAAGCTTTCTTT
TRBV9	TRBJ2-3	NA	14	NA	CASSVALMQDTQYF	TGTGCCAGCAGCGTAGCCCTCATGCAGGATACGCAGTATTTT